The sequence of this T cell receptor beta chain was determined in a study of blood T cells in healthy people across ages. Study-level background: When template switching was applied, about one barcoded beta molecule was captured per two T cells. Whole-study findings and limits: Donors of long life had a larger count of naive CD4+ cells and greater diversity than aged donors. It was not possible, with unsorted PBMCs, to conclusively compare naive and antigen-experienced cells.

All donors came from Russia, were Caucasian and healthy, and spanned ages about 6 to 90. A second PCR of about 7 to 11 cycles used a sample-barcoded 5' primer and a J-beta primer mix. MiXCR was run by TCRdb on the 5' RACE reads, yielding one entry per CDR3 protein. Among approximately 1.5 million distinct CDR3 sequences listed, under 55% were seen once. A word on this clonotype: Its antigen is currently unknown.

Per the germline V gene, CDR1 is SGHKS and CDR2 is YYEKEE (reference sequence). V was pared by 4 bases and J by 7 bases, with 21 bases between. The CDR3 is made up of 15 amino acids. This chain links TRBV5-5 with TRBJ2-7; the D gene is possibly TRBD1 (8 bases). This receptor was identified in a young woman in good health. The sample comprised blood. The CDR3, as DNA: TGTGCCAGCAGCCCCCAGGACAGGGACTACAATGAGCAGTACTTC. Amino acid sequence: CASSPQDRDYNEQYF.